The 5 T cell receptor beta chains below come from one sample, sequenced in a study of blood T cell repertoires in COVID-19. The assay was immunoSEQ multiplex PCR, and TCRdb's table has in-frame clones only and misses some. The sample yields some 43,000 clones, approximately 88% seen once. Source material: peripheral blood. All receptors come from a man aged 60 to 69 with active COVID-19.

The gene calls are TRBV6-5 and TRBJ2-5; D is possibly TRBD1 (5 bases). CDR3 size: 13 residues. CDR1 is MNHEY, CDR2 SVGAGI, per germline. Trimming stripped 6 bases from V and 0 bases from J, with 8 bases between. The CDR3 sequence is CASSRQNQETQYF. Written as DNA, the CDR3 is TGTGCCAGCAGCCGACAGAACCAAGAGACCCAGTACTTC.

This clone was detected only a few times. The chain combines TRBV18 with TRBJ1-1; tentatively, D is TRBD1 (5 bases). CDR1 KGHSH and CDR2 LQKENI come from the germline V gene. This CDR3 has 13 residues. The V gene lost 3 bases and the J gene lost 1 base, with 6 bases spanning the gap. In DNA, the CDR3 is TGTGCCAGCTCACCGACAGAGAACACTGAAGCTTTCTTT. It translates to CASSPTENTEAFF.

V usage is TRBV6-5 and J usage is TRBJ2-1, with TRBD2 as a possible D gene (6 bases). The CDR3 extends over 12 amino acids. The germline V and J ends were trimmed by 7 bases and 10 bases, with 14 bases remaining between them. The germline V gene has CDR1 MNHEY and CDR2 SVGAGI. The CDR3 DNA is TGTGCCAGCACAGACTACGGGGGAGAGCAGTTCTTC. Protein product: CASTDYGGEQFF.

This chain uses TRBV19 with TRBJ1-1, with TRBD1 as a possible D gene (5 bases). CDR1 is LNHDA, CDR2 SQIVND, per germline (reference sequence). Trimming removed 5 bases at V and 4 bases at J, with 14 bases between. The CDR3 extends over 14 amino acids. The CDR3 loop reads CASSPTSGSTEAFF. The CDR3 DNA sequence: TGTGCCAGTAGTCCAACCTCAGGGTCCACTGAAGCTTTCTTT.

This clone turned up a few times. The chain carries TRBV6-2 or TRBV6-3 and TRBJ2-7; 9 bases match TRBD1. The CDR3 length is 15 residues. Trimming took 4 bases from V and 0 from J; bases not matched to a gene: 4. Germline CDR1 is MNHEY and CDR2 is SVGEGT. For the CDR3, the DNA is TGTGCCAGCAGTTCCGGGACAGGGATCTCCTACGAGCAGTACTTC. It translates to CASSSGTGISYEQYF.